Listed below are T cell receptor beta chains from one sample, sequenced in a study of Graves' ophthalmopathy and Graves' hyperthyroidism. MiXCR, run by TCRdb on the multiplex PCR reads, gives a single entry per CDR3 protein. The repertoire holds a few hundred thousand distinct CDR3 sequences, approximately 18% seen once, with about 2.4% in the top ten. Sequenced sample: peripheral blood. Every receptor here comes from an adult woman with stable Graves' hyperthyroidism. Both conserved end residues are part of each CDR3. D genes are given only for firm matches. Clone size, where shown, is once, few, many, or a class for clones that have expanded.

d_gene,len,v_gene,j_gene,abundance,CDR3nt,CDR3aa
TRBD1,14,TRBV27,TRBJ1-1,many,TGTGCCAGCAGACGAAATACAGGGGGTACTGAAGCTTTCTTT,CASRRNTGGTEAFF
NA,13,TRBV3-1,TRBJ2-5,many,TGTGCCAGCACCAGAATGTACCAAGAGACCCAGTACTTC,CASTRMYQETQYF
NA,12,TRBV29-1,TRBJ1-5,many,TGCAGCGTTGCGGGAGGTAATCAGCCCCAGCATTTT,CSVAGGNQPQHF
NA,11,TRBV28,TRBJ2-2,many,TGTGCCAGCAGTTTCTTTGGTGTGCTGTTTTTT,CASSFFGVLFF
TRBD1,14,TRBV6-5,TRBJ2-7,many,TGTGCCAGCAGTTTGGCAGGGGGTATATACGAGCAGTACTTC,CASSLAGGIYEQYF
NA,12,TRBV29-1,TRBJ1-1,few,TGCAGCGTTGAAGCTCAAGGAGGGGAAGCTTTCTTT,CSVEAQGGEAFF
NA,15,TRBV27,TRBJ2-7,many,TGTGCCAGCAGTCCCTCCCGGGCTTCCTCCTACGAGCAGTACTTC,CASSPSRASSYEQYF
TRBD2,16,TRBV12-5,TRBJ2-2,many,TGTGCTAGTGGTTATGGGGAGCGGGAGCGGTCTGGGGAGCTGTTTTTT,CASGYGERERSGELFF
NA,13,TRBV6-2/TRBV6-3,TRBJ2-7,many,TGTGCCAGCAGCGGCATATCGAGCTACGAGCAGTACTTC,CASSGISSYEQYF
TRBD1,15,TRBV6-1,TRBJ2-7,NA,TGTGCCAGCAGACCTCCGGGACAGGGGTCATACGAGCAGTACTTC,CASRPPGQGSYEQYF
NA,13,TRBV6-2/TRBV6-3,TRBJ2-5,many,TGTGCCAGCAGCCCCGACAGGTTGGAGACCCAGTACTTC,CASSPDRLETQYF
NA,12,TRBV20-1,TRBJ1-2,many,TGCAGTGCTCCCACAGGGAACGGACTCTACACCTTC,CSAPTGNGLYTF
NA,13,TRBV28,TRBJ1-1,few,TGTGCCAGCAGGTTACAGGGTGACACTGAAGCTTTCTTT,CASRLQGDTEAFF
TRBD2,15,TRBV20-1,TRBJ2-5,many,TGCAGTGCTAGCCAGACTAGCTCGTCCCAAGAGACCCAGTACTTC,CSASQTSSSQETQYF
NA,12,TRBV6-2/TRBV6-3,TRBJ1-2,NA,TGTGCCAGCAGTGCGCCGGCCTATGGCTACACCTTC,CASSAPAYGYTF
NA,13,TRBV29-1,TRBJ2-2,many,TGCGGAGTGGGCAGGGGAGGCACCGGGGAGCTGTTTTTT,CGVGRGGTGELFF